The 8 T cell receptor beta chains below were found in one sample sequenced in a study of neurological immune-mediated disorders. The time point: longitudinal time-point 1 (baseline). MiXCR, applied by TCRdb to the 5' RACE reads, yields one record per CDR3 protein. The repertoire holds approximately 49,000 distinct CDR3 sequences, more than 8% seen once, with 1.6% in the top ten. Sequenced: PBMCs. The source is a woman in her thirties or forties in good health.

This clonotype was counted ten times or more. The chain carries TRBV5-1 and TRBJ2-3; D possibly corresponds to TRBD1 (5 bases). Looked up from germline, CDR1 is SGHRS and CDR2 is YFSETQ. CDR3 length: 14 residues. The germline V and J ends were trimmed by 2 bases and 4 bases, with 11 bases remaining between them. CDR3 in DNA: TGCGCCAGCAGCTTAACCCAGGGTCCAGATACGCAGTATTTT. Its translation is CASSLTQGPDTQYF.

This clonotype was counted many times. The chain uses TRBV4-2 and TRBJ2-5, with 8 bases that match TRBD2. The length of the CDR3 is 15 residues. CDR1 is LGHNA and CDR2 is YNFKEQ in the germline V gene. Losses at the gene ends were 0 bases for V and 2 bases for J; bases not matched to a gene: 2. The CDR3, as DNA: TGTGCCAGCAGCCAAGATACGGGGGGGCAAGAGACCCAGTACTTC. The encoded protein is CASSQDTGGQETQYF.

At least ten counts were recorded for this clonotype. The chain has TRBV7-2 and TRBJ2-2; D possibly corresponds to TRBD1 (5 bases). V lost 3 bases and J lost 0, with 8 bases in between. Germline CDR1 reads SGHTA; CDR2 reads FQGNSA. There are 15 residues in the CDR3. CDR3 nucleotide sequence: TGTGCCAGCAGCTTCAGGGATCCGAACACCGGGGAGCTGTTTTTT. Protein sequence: CASSFRDPNTGELFF. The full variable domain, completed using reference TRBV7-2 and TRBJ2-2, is GAGVSQSPSNKVTEKGKDVELRCDPISGHTALYWYRQSLGQGLEFLIYFQGNSAPDKSGLPSDRFSAERTGGSVSTLTIQRTQQEDSAVYLCASSFRDPNTGELFFGEGSRLTVL.

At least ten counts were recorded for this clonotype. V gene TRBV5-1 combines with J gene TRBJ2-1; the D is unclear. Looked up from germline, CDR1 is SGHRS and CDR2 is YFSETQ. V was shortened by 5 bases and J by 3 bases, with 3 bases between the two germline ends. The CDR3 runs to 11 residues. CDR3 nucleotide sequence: TGCGCCAGCAGTTACTACAATGAGCAGTTCTTC. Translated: CASSYYNEQFF.

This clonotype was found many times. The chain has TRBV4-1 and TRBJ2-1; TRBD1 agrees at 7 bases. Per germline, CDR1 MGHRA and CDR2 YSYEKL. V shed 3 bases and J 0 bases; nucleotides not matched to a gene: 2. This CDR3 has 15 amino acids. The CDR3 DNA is TGCGCCAGCAGCCAGGCAGGGGGCTCCTACAATGAGCAGTTCTTC. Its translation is CASSQAGGSYNEQFF.

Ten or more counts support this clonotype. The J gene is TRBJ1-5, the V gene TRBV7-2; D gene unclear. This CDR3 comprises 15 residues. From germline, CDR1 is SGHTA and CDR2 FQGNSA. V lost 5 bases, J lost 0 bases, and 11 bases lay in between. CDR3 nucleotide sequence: TGTGCCAGCAGCAATTTGTACGGTAGCAATCAGCCCCAGCATTTT. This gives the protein CASSNLYGSNQPQHF.

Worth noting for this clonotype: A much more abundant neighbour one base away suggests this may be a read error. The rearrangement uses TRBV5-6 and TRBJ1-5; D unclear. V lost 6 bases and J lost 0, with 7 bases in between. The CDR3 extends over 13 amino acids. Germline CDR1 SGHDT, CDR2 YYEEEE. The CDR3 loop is CASNQNSNQPQHF. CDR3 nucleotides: TGTGCCAGCAACCAGAATAGCAATCAGCCCCAGCATTTT.

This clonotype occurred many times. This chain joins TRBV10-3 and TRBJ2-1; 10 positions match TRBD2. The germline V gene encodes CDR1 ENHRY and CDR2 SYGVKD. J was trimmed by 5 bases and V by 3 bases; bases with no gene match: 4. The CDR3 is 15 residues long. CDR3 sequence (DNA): TGTGCCATCAGTGATGGACTAGCGGAACACAATGAGCAGTTCTTC. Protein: CAISDGLAEHNEQFF.